The clone carrying this T cell receptor beta chain turned up a few times. Its specificity is unknown. The CDR3 end is not reached by the read, which stops 3 residues before it; the germline J gene fills it in. This record comes from a study of T cell clonality in common variable immunodeficiency. V was clipped by 1 base and J by 7 bases, with 18 bases between them. In germline, CDR1 is SGHRS, CDR2 YFSETQ. The CDR3 sequence is 16 residues long. Clones were read by immunoSEQ multiplex PCR, and TCRdb kept only the in-frame ones, dropping some. The sample shows tens of thousands of clones, no singletons; the ten largest hold around 3.2%. Notes on the study in general: Fewer deletions and N-nucleotide insertions were reportedly seen in common variable immunodeficiency TCR beta sequences. CVID subjects showed higher TCRbeta clonality than healthy controls.

Donors gave roughly 5 to 8 ml heparinized peripheral whole blood. The origin of this receptor is a human donor with common variable immunodeficiency. The chain is built from TRBV5-1 and TRBJ2-1, with D perhaps matching TRBD2 (6 bases). Material: peripheral blood mononuclear cells. The CDR3 loop is CASSLRLTGEGNEQFF. CDR3 DNA (partial): TGCGCCAGCAGCTTGAGACTGACGGGGGAAGGGAATGAG.